The rows below give T cell receptor beta chains drawn from one sample of a study of human T cells and chemical hapten exposure. TCRdb independently ran MiXCR on the RACE reads; one entry per CDR3 protein. The table lists 75,000 to 90,000 distinct CDR3 sequences, around 7.8% of them singletons. The material sequenced was whole blood, taken in connection with sensitization to the hapten diphenylcyclopropenone (DPC). All receptors derive from a woman aged 30 to 39 with alopecia areata. Some clones in this sample may be carry-over from other donors' samples. The conserved cysteine and the conserved F or W are not part of the CDR3 here.

V gene	CDR3 protein
TRBV9	ASSVGLGHSYEQY
TRBV12-3/TRBV12-4	ASSPIRDMPQH
TRBV6-2/TRBV6-3	ASSYPQRGPGELF
TRBV4-2	ASSQDLSRPNGYT
TRBV12-3/TRBV12-4	ASSPHAGPFSNQPQH
TRBV7-9	ASSAERILSTNEKLF
TRBV5-6	ASSSDFSSADTQY
TRBV12-3/TRBV12-4	ASSWGQTTNEKLF
TRBV29-1	SVRWEGGGGYT
TRBV5-6	ASSLGTGWADTQY